These 13 T cell receptor beta chains were sequenced from one sample in a study of blood T cells in healthy people across ages. The use of a sample-barcoded 5' primer and a J-beta primer mix characterized a second PCR of 7 to 11 cycles. TCRdb redid the calling of the 5' RACE reads with MiXCR, one entry per CDR3 protein. Of about 580,000 distinct CDR3 sequences listed, around half were seen once; the top ten hold around 23%. What was sequenced was blood. These receptors came from a man aged 80 or over in good health.

Ten or more counts support this clonotype. The chain employs TRBV6-6 and TRBJ2-1; a weak D match, TRBD1 (5 bases). The CDR3 loop spans 15 amino acids. Trimming pared 2 bases from V and 4 bases from J, leaving 12 bases between. Germline CDR1 is MNHNY and CDR2 is SVGAGI (reference sequence). The CDR3 nucleotides read TGTGCCAGCAGTTACGAAGGGGTCCCTTACAATGAGCAGTTCTTC. The encoded protein is CASSYEGVPYNEQFF.

The chain has TRBV5-1 and TRBJ2-5; 7 bases are a match to TRBD1. The CDR3 is 14 residues long. Trimming cost V 4 bases and J 1 base; bases outside gene matches: 4. The germline gives CDR1 SGHRS, CDR2 YFSETQ. The DNA for the CDR3 is TGCGCCAGCAGCCAAGGGACAGCCCAAGAGACCCAGTACTTC. Residues: CASSQGTAQETQYF.

The chain recombines TRBV27 with TRBJ2-7, with 13 bases identical to TRBD2. The germline V gene has CDR1 MNHEY and CDR2 SMNVEV (reference sequence). The CDR3 covers 15 residues. V shed 4 bases and J 5 bases; nucleotides not matched to a gene: 5. In DNA form, the CDR3 reads TGTGCCAGCAGTTCTAGACTAGCGGGAGGTCACGAGCAGTACTTC. Encoded protein: CASSSRLAGGHEQYF.

This clonotype was counted only a few times. The chain has TRBV7-9 and TRBJ1-5; D remains ambiguous. The V end lost 6 bases, the J end lost 4 bases, and 16 bases lay between the germline ends. Germline CDR1 is SEHNR and CDR2 is FQNEAQ (reference sequence). CDR3 length: 15 residues. The CDR3 DNA follows: TGTGCCAGCAGTTCAGACGGTGGAAGTAATCAGCCCCAGCATTTT. It encodes CASSSDGGSNQPQHF.

The chain has TRBV9 and TRBJ1-2; TRBD1 matches at 9 bases. Trimming cost V 0 bases and J 4 bases; bases outside gene matches: 1. Germline values: CDR1 SGDLS, CDR2 YYNGEE. The CDR3 contains 14 residues. CDR3 nucleotides: TGTGCCAGCAGCGTAGGGGACAGGGTCTATGGCTACACCTTC. Translated, it gives CASSVGDRVYGYTF.

The chain combines TRBV7-9 with TRBJ1-4; TRBD1 matches 7 bases. In germline, CDR1 is SEHNR, CDR2 FQNEAQ (reference sequence). The J segment lost 5 bases and the V segment lost 5 bases, leaving 5 bases of the junction unmatched. The CDR3 extends over 14 amino acids. The CDR3: CASSVGQQNEKLFF. The CDR3 DNA follows: TGTGCCAGCAGCGTGGGACAGCAAAATGAAAAACTGTTTTTT. The full variable domain, completed using reference TRBV7-9 and TRBJ1-4, is DTGVSQNPRHKITKRGQNVTFRCDPISEHNRLYWYRQTLGQGPEFLTYFQNEAQLEKSRLLSDRFSAERPKGSFSTLEIQRTEQGDSAMYLCASSVGQQNEKLFFGSGTQLSVL.

As to this clonotype: Possible read error: a much larger clone is one base away. The chain combines TRBV7-9 with TRBJ2-5; 8 nucleotides line up with TRBD2. Germline V CDR1 and CDR2: SEHNR, FQNEAQ (reference sequence). CDR3 length: 12 residues. CDR3 residues: CSSSLGEREQYF. CDR3 in DNA: TGTTCCAGCAGCTTGGGGGAGCGGGAGCAGTACTTC.

This clonotype was found once. This chain links TRBV3-1 with TRBJ1-5; 7 bases match TRBD1. V lost 2 bases and J lost 1; bases outside the gene matches: 2. Germline loops: CDR1 LGHDT, CDR2 YNNKEL (reference sequence). The CDR3 length is 15 residues. The CDR3 region is CASSQLTGSNQPQHF. The CDR3 bases are TGTGCCAGCAGCCAACTGACAGGGAGCAATCAGCCCCAGCATTTT.

Details on this clonotype: A much larger clone lies one base from this, so it may be a read error. CDR3 loop: CSVVVADSSYNEQFF. Here the CDR3 DNA reads TGCAGCGTTGTTGTTGCGGACAGCTCCTACAATGAGCAGTTCTTC. The rearrangement joins TRBV29-1 to TRBJ2-1; possible D gene TRBD1, 6 bases. Per the germline V gene, CDR1 is SQVTM and CDR2 is ANQGSEA. The CDR3 runs to 15 residues. V was clipped by 4 bases and J by 0 bases, with 13 bases between them.

The chain has TRBV20-1 and TRBJ2-7; 7 bases are shared with TRBD2. Unmatched junction bases numbered 7, after V lost 5 bases and J lost 6 bases. Germline lookup yields CDR1 DFQATT and CDR2 SNEGSKA (reference sequence). CDR3 length: 12 residues. CDR3 DNA: TGCAGTGCTTCTCTAGCGGAGCTCGAGCAGTACTTC. As protein: CSASLAELEQYF.

The V and J genes are TRBV7-2 and TRBJ2-4, with D maybe TRBD1 (6 bases). CDR1 and CDR2 (germline): SGHTA, FQGNSA. V gave up 4 bases and J gave up 5 bases, with 9 bases separating them. This CDR3 comprises 13 residues. CDR3 coding DNA: TGTGCCAGCAGCTGTGCAGGGGAAAACATTCAGTACTTC. Residues: CASSCAGENIQYF.

This clonotype was counted only a few times. The V and J genes are TRBV4-2 and TRBJ1-2; D unresolved. V lost 0 bases and J 4 bases, leaving 15 bases between the germline ends. Germline-derived CDR1 and CDR2 are LGHNA and YNFKEQ. This CDR3 has 16 residues. The CDR3: CASSQDPKAIGYGYTF. Written as DNA, the CDR3 is TGTGCCAGCAGCCAAGACCCCAAGGCTATAGGCTATGGCTACACCTTC.

CDR3 sequence: CASSLGRDRWELAKNIQYF. DNA for the CDR3: TGTGCCAGCAGCTTAGGGCGGGACAGGTGGGAATTGGCCAAAAACATTCAGTACTTC. The chain links TRBV11-2 to TRBJ2-4; TRBD1 matches 8 bases. This CDR3 region has 19 residues. V shed 1 base and J 1 base; nucleotides not matched to a gene: 12. Germline assignment: CDR1 SGHAT and CDR2 FQNNGV.